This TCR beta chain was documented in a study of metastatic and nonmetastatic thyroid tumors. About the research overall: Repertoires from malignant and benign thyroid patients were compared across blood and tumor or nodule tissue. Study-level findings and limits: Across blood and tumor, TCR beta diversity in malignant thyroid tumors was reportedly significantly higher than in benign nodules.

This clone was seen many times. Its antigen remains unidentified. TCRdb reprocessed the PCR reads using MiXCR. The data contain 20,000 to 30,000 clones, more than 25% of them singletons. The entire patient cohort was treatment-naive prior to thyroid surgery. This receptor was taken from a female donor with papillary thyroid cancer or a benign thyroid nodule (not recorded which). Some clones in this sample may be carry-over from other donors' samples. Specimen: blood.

The CDR3 here is CAWGQGEKLFF. The CDR3 DNA sequence: TGTGCCTGGGGGCAAGGTGAAAAACTGTTTTTT. The rearrangement joins TRBV30 to TRBJ1-4; no firm D call. V gave up 5 bases and J gave up 7 bases, with 8 bases separating them. This CDR3 is 11 amino acids long. Germline CDR1 reads GTSNPN; CDR2 reads SVGIG (reference sequence). Variable domain in full (rest from reference TRBV30 and TRBJ1-4): SQTIHQWPATLVQPVGSPLSLECTVEGTSNPNLYWYRQAAGRGLQLLFYSVGIGQISSEVPQNLSASRPQDRQFILSSKKLLLSDSGFYLCAWGQGEKLFFGSGTQLSVL.